Below, one T cell receptor (beta chain) is given with its context. Its cognate antigen has yet to be identified. The record has no base qualities; no much larger clone is one base away. From its cysteine to its phenylalanine, the CDR3 spans 14 amino acids. Only the CDR3 DNA stays, 42 bases, in frame from base 1. In the germline V gene, CDR1 corresponds to MNHEY and CDR2 to SVGAGI. V is trimmed back by 5 bases and J by 5 bases, and the junction contains 3 bases that no gene match accounts for. These data originate in a study of technical replicates of blood from a few donors (dated by TCRdb to about 2017). Receptor amplification or capture employed the immunoSEQ multiplex PCR assay. TCRdb took this table from immuneACCESS and kept in-frame rearrangements with V and J called. Such tables lack part of the clones; where checked against another copy, unresolved V genes explain under half of the gap, and the rest is unexplained. In all, the sample holds 80,000 to 95,000 clones, and about 96% of those were seen once. The biggest ten clones account for about 0.31% of the sample.

The specimen sequenced was T cells isolated from PBMCs. This chain joins TRBV6-5 to TRBJ1-4, and 9 junction bases match TRBD1. The TCR comes from a human donor in good health. The DNA sequence follows: TGTGCCAGCAGTCCCGGGACAGGGAATGAAAAACTGTTTTTT. It codes for CASSPGTGNEKLFF.